This T cell receptor beta chain was profiled in a study of T cells after yellow fever vaccination. Across the study: Fractions with few cells were prepared using SMART-Seq v4 Ultra Low Input. General observations from the study: Booster samples showed a return of most primary-vaccination clones (roughly 96% CD4, 88% CD8).

As TCR cDNA was made by 5'RACE template switching, a universal primer site and UMIs were added. A single record per CDR3 protein comes from TCRdb applying MiXCR to the 5' RACE reads. The sample shows about 160,000 distinct CDR3 sequences, roughly a tenth of them seen only once. Concerning this clonotype itself: Its cognate antigen is unknown.

CDR1 LGHNA and CDR2 YSLEER come from the germline V gene. Trimming took 4 bases from V and 8 from J, leaving 14 bases between them. The CDR3 covers 14 residues. V and J are TRBV4-3 and TRBJ1-4; D not resolved. The specimen comprised CD8+ T cells sorted from PBMCs, sampled 45 days after the yellow fever booster vaccination. The clonotype comes from a man aged 18 to 29 who received the YFV17D yellow fever vaccine. The CDR3 loop reads CASSLGQFNEKLFF. The DNA of the CDR3 is TGCGCCAGCAGCCTCGGGCAGTTTAACGAAAAACTGTTTTTT.